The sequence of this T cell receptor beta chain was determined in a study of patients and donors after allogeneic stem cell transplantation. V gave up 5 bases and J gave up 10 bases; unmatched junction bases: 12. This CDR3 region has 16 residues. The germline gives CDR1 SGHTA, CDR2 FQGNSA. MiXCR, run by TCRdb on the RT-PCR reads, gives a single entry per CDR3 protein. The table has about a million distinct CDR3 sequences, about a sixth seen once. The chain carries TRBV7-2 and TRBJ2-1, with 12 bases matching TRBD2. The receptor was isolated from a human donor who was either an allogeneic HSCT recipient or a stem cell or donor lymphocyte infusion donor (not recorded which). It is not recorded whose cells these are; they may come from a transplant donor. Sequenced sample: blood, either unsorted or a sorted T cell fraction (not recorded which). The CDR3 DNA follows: TGTGCCAGCAGCGCTCGGACTAGCGGGGATTCCCGGGAGCAGTTCTTC. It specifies CASSARTSGDSREQFF.